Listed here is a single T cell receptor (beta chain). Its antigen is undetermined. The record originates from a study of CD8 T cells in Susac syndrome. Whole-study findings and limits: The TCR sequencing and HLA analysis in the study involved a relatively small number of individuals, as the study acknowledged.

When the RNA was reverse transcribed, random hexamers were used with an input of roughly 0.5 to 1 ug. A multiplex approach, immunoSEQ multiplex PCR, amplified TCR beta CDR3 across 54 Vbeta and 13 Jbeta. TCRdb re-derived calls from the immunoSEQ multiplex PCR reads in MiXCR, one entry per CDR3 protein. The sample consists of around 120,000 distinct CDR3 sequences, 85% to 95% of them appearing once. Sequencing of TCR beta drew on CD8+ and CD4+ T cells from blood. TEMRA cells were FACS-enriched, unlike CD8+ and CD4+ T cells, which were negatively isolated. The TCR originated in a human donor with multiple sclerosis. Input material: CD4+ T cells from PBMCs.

CDR3 loop: CSVGRGTNTEAFF. CDR3 bases: TGCAGCGTAGGGAGGGGGACGAACACTGAAGCTTTCTTT. This chain joins TRBV29-1 and TRBJ1-1; D perhaps matches TRBD1 (6 bases). V lost 6 bases and J lost 1, with 12 bases in between. In germline, CDR1 is SQVTM, CDR2 ANQGSEA. The CDR3 is 13 amino acids.